The T cell receptor beta chain described here comes from a study of regulatory T cells in long-lasting Graves disease. Germline-derived CDR1 and CDR2 are DFQATT and SNEGSKA (reference sequence). The CDR3 totals 14 residues. Unmatched junction bases numbered 6, after V lost 2 bases and J lost 2 bases. This clonotype occurred many times. Specified time point: newly diagnosed GD, antithyroid drugs for less than 3 months. Scientists built the TCR library using RNA that was extracted from PBMCs. To make TCR beta libraries, researchers used iRepertoire HTBI primers and Arm-PCR of CDR3 regions. One entry per CDR3 protein results from TCRdb running MiXCR on the multiplex PCR reads. This table holds roughly 360,000 distinct CDR3 sequences, around 11% found once. These data were also filed under a second study, of T cells in Graves' hyperthyroidism and ophthalmopathy.

The sequenced sample was peripheral blood mononuclear cells (PBMCs), obtained at new diagnosis, from a patient treated with antithyroid drugs. The V call is TRBV20-1, the J call TRBJ2-7; 7 nucleotides match TRBD2. The TCR comes from a woman aged 18 to 35 with Graves disease. CDR3: CSARTSVPPYEQYF. The CDR3 region has the DNA TGCAGTGCTAGAACTAGCGTTCCCCCCTACGAGCAGTACTTC.